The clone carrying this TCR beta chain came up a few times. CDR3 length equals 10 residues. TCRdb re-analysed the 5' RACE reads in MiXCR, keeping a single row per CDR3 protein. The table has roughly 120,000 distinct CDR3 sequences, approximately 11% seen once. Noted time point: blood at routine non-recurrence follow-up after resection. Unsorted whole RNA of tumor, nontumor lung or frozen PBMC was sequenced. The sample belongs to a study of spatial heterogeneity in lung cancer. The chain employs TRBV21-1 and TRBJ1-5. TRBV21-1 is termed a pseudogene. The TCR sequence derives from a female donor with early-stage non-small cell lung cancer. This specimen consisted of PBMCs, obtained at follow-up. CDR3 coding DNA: TGTGCCAGCGTAGACCAGCCCCAGCATTTT. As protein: CASVDQPQHF.